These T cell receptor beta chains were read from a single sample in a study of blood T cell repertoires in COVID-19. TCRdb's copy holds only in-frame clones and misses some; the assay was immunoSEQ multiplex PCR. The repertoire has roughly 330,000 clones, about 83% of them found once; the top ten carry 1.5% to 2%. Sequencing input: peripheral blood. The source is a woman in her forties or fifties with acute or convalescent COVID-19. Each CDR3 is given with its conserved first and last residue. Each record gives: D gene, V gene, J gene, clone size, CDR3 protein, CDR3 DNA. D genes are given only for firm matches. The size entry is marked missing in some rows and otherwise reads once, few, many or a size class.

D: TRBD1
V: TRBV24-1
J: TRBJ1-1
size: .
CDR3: CATSDPRTGNTEAFF
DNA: TGTGCCACCAGTGACCCTAGGACAGGGAACACTGAAGCTTTCTTT

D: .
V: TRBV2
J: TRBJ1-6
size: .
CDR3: CASSEISPGKFGPYNSPLHF
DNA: TGTGCCAGCAGTGAAATTAGCCCGGGGAAGTTTGGGCCCTATAATTCACCCCTCCACTTT

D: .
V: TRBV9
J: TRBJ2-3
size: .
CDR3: CASSGTDPRSTDTQYF
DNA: TGTGCCAGCAGCGGAACAGATCCCCGTAGCACAGATACGCAGTATTTT

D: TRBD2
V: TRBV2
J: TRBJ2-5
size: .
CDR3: CASKTSSAETQYF
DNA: TGTGCCAGCAAGACTAGCAGCGCAGAGACCCAGTACTTC

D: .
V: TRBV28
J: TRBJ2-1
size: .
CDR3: CASTLQAASYNEQFF
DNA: TGTGCCAGCACCCTCCAAGCGGCATCCTACAATGAGCAGTTCTTC

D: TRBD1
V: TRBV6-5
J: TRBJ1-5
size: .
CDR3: CASTRTGGVNQPQHF
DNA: TGTGCCAGCACCCGGACAGGGGGCGTCAATCAGCCCCAGCATTTT

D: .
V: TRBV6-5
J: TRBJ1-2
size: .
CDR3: CASRGARGYTF
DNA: TGTGCCAGCAGGGGGGCCAGGGGCTACACCTTC

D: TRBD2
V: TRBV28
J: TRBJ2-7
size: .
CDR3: CASSSSGRAAYEQYF
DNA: TGTGCCAGCAGCTCTAGCGGGAGGGCCGCGTACGAGCAGTACTTC

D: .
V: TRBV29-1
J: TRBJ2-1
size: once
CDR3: CSVGVPSYNEQFF
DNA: TGCAGCGTTGGAGTACCCTCCTACAATGAGCAGTTCTTC

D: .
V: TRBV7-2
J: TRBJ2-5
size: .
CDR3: CASSSPRGRETQYF
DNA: TGTGCCAGCAGCTCACCCAGGGGGAGGGAGACCCAGTACTTC

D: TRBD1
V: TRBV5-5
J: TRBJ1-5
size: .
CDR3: CASSAVPGQGEPQHF
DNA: TGTGCCAGCAGCGCAGTTCCGGGACAGGGGGAGCCCCAGCATTTT

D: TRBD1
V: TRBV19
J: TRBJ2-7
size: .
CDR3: CASSTVTGGYEQYF
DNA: TGTGCCAGTAGTACCGTGACAGGGGGTTACGAGCAGTACTTC

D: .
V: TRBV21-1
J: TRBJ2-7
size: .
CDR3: CATDPEGTPRIYEQYF
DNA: TGTGCCACCGACCCCGAGGGTACACCTCGTATCTACGAGCAGTACTTC

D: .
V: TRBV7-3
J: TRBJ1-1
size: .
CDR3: CASSLRRRGNTEAFF
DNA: TGTGCCAGCAGCTTAAGGAGGCGGGGGAACACTGAAGCTTTCTTT